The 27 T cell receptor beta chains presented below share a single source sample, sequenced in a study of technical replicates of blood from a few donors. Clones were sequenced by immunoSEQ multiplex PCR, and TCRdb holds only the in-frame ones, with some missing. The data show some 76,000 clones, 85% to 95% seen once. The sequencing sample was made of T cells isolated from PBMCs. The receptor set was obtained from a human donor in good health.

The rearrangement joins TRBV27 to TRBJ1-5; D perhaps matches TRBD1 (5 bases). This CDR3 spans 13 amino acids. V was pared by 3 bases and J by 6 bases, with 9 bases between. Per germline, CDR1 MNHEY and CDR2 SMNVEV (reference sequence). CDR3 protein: CASSLGRGQPQHF. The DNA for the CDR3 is TGTGCCAGCAGTTTGGGGCGCGGTCAGCCCCAGCATTTT.

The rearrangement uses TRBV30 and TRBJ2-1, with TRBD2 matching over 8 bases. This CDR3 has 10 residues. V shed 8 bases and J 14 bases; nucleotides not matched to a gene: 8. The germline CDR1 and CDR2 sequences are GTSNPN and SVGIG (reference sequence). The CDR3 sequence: CARTTSEKFF. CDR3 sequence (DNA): TGTGCCCGAACGACTAGCGAAAAGTTCTTC.

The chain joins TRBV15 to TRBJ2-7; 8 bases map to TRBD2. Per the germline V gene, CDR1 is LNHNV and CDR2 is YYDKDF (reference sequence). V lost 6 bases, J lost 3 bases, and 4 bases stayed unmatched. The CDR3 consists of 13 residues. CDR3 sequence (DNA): TGTGCCACCAGGCGAGCGGGAGACTACGAGCAGTACTTC. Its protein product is CATRRAGDYEQYF.

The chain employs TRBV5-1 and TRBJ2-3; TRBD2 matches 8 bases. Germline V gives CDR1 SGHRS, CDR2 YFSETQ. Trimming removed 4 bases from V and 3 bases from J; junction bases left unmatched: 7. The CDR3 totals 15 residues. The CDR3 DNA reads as TGCGCCAGCAGCGAACCGGGACTAGTAACAGATACGCAGTATTTT. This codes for CASSEPGLVTDTQYF.

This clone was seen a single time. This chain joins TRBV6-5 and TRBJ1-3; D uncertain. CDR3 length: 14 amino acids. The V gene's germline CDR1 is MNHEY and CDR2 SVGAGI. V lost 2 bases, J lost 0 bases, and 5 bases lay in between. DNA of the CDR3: TGTGCCAGCAGTTACCGGGACTCTGGAAACACCATATATTTT. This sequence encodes CASSYRDSGNTIYF.

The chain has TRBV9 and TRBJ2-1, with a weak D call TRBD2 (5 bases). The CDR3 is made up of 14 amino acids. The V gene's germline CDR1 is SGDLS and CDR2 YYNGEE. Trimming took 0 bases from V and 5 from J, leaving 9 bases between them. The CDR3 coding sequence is TGTGCCAGCAGCGTAGGAGGGTTGCACAATGAGCAGTTCTTC. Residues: CASSVGGLHNEQFF. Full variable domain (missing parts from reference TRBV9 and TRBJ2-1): DSGVTQTPKHLITATGQRVTLRCSPRSGDLSVYWYQQSLDQGLQFLIQYYNGEERAKGNILERFSAQQFPDLHSELNLSSLELGDSALYFCASSVGGLHNEQFFGPGTRLTVL.

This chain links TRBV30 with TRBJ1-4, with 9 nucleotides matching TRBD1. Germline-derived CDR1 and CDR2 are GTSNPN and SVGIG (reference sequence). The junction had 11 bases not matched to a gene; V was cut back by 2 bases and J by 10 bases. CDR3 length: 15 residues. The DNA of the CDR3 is TGTGCCTGGAGTATCCGGGACAGGGACCTCAGAAAACTGTTTTTT. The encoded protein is CAWSIRDRDLRKLFF. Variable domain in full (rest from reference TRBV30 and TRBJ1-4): SQTIHQWPATLVQPVGSPLSLECTVEGTSNPNLYWYRQAAGRGLQLLFYSVGIGQISSEVPQNLSASRPQDRQFILSSKKLLLSDSGFYLCAWSIRDRDLRKLFFGSGTQLSVL.

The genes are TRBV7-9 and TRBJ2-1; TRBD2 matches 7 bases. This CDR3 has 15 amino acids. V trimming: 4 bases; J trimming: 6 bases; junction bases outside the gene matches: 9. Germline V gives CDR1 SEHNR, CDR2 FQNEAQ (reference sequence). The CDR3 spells CASSYRDYGGNEQFF. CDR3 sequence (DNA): TGTGCCAGCAGCTATAGGGACTACGGGGGCAATGAGCAGTTCTTC.

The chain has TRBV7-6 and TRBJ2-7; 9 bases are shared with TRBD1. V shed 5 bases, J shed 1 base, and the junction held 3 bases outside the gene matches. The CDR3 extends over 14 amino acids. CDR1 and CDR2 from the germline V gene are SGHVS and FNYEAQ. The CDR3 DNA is TGTGCCAGCAGCCCCGGGACAGGGTCCTACGAGCAGTACTTC. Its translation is CASSPGTGSYEQYF.

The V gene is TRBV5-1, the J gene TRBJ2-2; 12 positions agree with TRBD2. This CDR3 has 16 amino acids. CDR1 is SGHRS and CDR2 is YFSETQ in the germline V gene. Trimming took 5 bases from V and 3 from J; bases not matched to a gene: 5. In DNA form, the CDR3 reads TGCGCCAGCAGTTATAGACTAGCGGGAGACACCGGGGAGCTGTTTTTT. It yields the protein CASSYRLAGDTGELFF.

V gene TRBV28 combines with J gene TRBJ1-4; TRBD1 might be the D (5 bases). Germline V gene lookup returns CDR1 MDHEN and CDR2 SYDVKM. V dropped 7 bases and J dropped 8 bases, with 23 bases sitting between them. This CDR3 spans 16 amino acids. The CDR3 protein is CASILSGDPGGEKLFF. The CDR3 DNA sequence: TGTGCCAGCATCCTAAGTGGGGACCCGGGGGGAGAAAAACTGTTTTTT.

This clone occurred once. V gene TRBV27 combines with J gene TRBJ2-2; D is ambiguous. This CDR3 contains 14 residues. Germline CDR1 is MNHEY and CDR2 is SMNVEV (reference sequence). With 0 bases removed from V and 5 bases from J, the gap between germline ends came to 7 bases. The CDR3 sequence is CASSLSRVTGELFF. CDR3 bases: TGTGCCAGCAGTTTATCGAGAGTAACCGGGGAGCTGTTTTTT.

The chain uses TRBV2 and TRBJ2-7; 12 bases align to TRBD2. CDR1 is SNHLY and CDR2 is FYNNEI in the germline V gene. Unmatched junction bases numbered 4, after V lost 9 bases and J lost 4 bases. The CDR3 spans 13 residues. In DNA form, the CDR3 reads TGTGCCAGTTGGACTAGCGGGACTTACGAGCAGTACTTC. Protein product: CASWTSGTYEQYF.

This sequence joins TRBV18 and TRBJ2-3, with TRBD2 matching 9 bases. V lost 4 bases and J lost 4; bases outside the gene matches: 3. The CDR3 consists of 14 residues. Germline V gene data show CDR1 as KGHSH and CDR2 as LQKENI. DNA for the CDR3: TGTGCCAGCTCACTAACTAGCGGGCCAGATACGCAGTATTTT. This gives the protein CASSLTSGPDTQYF. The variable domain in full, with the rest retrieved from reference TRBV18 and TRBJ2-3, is NAGVMQNPRHLVRRRGQEARLRCSPMKGHSHVYWYRQLPEEGLKFMVYLQKENIIDESGMPKERFSAEFPKEGPSILRIQQVVRGDSAAYFCASSLTSGPDTQYFGPGTRLTVL.

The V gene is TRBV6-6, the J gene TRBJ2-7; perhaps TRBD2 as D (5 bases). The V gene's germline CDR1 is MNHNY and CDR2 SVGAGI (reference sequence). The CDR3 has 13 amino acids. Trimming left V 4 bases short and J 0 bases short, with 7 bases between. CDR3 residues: CASSFTSSYEQYF. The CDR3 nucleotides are TGTGCCAGCAGTTTCACTAGCTCCTACGAGCAGTACTTC.

The CDR3 sequence is CASSSGQGKVDTEAFF. As DNA, the CDR3 is TGCGCCAGCAGCTCGGGACAGGGAAAGGTGGACACTGAAGCTTTCTTT. The chain employs TRBV5-1 and TRBJ1-1; TRBD1 matches at 9 bases. This CDR3 region has 16 residues. V dropped 3 bases and J dropped 3; count of bases not matched to a gene: 9. Germline-derived CDR1 and CDR2 are SGHRS and YFSETQ.

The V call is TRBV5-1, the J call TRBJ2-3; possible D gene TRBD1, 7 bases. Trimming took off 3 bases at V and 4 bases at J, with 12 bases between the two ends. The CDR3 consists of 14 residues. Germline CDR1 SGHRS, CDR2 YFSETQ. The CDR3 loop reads CASSSGGGADTQYF. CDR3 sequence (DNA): TGCGCCAGCAGCTCAGGGGGAGGAGCAGATACGCAGTATTTT.

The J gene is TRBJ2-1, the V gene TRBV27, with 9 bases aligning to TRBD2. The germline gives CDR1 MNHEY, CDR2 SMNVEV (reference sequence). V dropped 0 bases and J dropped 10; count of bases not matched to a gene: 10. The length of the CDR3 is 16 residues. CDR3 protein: CASSLSLASGTREQFF. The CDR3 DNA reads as TGTGCCAGCAGTTTATCATTGGCTAGCGGGACCCGAGAGCAGTTCTTC.

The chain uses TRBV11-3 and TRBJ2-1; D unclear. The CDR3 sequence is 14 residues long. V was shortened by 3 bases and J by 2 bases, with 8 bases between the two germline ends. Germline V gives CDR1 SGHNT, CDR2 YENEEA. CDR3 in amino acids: CASSLGLTYNEQFF. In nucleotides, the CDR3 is TGTGCCAGCAGCTTGGGCTTGACCTACAATGAGCAGTTCTTC.

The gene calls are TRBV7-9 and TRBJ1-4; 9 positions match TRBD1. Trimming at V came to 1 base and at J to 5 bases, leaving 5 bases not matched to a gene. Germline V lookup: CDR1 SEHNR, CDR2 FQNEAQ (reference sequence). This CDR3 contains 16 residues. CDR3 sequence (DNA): TGTGCCAGCAGCTTAGTGACCGGGACAGGGAATGAAAAACTGTTTTTT. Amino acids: CASSLVTGTGNEKLFF.

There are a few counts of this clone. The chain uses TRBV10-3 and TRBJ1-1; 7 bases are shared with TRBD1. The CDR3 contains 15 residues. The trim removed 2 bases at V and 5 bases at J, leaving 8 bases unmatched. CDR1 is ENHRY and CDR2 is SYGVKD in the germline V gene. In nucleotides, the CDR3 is TGTGCCATCAGTGAGGTTAGACAGGGTAAAACTGAAGCTTTCTTT. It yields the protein CAISEVRQGKTEAFF.

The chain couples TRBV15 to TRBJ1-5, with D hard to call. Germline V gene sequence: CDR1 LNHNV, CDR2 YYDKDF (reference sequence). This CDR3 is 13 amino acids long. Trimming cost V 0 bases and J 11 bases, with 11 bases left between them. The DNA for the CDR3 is TGTGCCACCAGCAGAGACGAGGGCCGGTCCCAGCATTTT. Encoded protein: CATSRDEGRSQHF.

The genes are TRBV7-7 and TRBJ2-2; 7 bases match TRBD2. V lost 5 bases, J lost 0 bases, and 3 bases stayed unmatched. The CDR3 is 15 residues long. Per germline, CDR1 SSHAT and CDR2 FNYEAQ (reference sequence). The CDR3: CASSRTRANTGELFF. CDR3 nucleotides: TGTGCCAGCAGCAGGACTAGGGCGAACACCGGGGAGCTGTTTTTT.

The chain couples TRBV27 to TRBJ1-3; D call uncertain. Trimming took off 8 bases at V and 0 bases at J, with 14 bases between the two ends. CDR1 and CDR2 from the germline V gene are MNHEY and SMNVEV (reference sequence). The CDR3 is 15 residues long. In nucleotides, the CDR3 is TGTGCCAGCTCCGCCGGGTTGTCCTCTGGAAACACCATATATTTT. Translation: CASSAGLSSGNTIYF.

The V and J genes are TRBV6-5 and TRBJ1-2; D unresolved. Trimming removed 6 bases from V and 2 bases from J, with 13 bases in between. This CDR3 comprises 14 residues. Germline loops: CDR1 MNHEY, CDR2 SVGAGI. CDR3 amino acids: CASRTALVNYGYTF. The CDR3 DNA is TGTGCCAGCAGAACAGCCCTGGTGAACTATGGCTACACCTTC.

CDR3 protein: CASSGAGGPNTDTQYF. The CDR3 DNA follows: TGTGCCAGCAGTGGGGCGGGAGGGCCGAACACAGATACGCAGTATTTT. The genes are TRBV2 and TRBJ2-3; TRBD2 matches 9 bases. The CDR3 length is 16 residues. Germline V gene data show CDR1 as SNHLY and CDR2 as FYNNEI. After removal of 4 bases from V and 2 bases from J, the junction contained 7 bases not matched to a gene.

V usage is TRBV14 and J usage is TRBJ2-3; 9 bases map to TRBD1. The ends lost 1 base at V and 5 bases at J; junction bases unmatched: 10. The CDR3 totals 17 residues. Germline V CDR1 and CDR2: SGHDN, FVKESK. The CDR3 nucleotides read TGTGCCAGCAGCCAAGCACCACAGGGGGCGTCTAAAGATACGCAGTATTTT. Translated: CASSQAPQGASKDTQYF.